The rows below give T cell receptor beta chains drawn from one sample of a study of OX40 agonist ivuxolimab in advanced cancers. The assay was immunoSEQ multiplex PCR, and TCRdb's table has in-frame clones only and misses some. Of 70,000 to 90,000 clones detected, over 75% appear once; the ten largest clones hold 4.5% to 6%. Sequenced material: CD4+ or CD8+ T cells sorted from blood, taken in a trial of the OX40 agonist ivuxolimab. These receptor sequences come from an adult with an advanced solid tumor such as melanoma, head and neck, liver or kidney cancer. Both conserved end residues are part of each CDR3. The order of the fields is clone size, V gene, J gene, D gene, CDR3 DNA, CDR3 protein. D genes are given only for firm matches. Clone size is not always given. Where it is, it says once, few, many or a class for expanded clones.

>-|TRBV2|TRBJ2-5|-
TGTGCCAGCGGCCAAGCGTCAGGGGCCCAAGAGACCCAGTACTTC
CASGQASGAQETQYF
>-|TRBV6-5|TRBJ1-3|-
TGTGCCAGCAGTTCGATCACATCTGGAAACACCATATATTTT
CASSSITSGNTIYF
>-|TRBV6-5|TRBJ2-1|TRBD1
TGTGCCAGCAGCTCCCCAGGGGGCGGATCCAATGAGCAGTTCTTC
CASSSPGGGSNEQFF
>-|TRBV5-1|TRBJ2-4|-
TGCGCCAGCAGCTCCTTAACGGGAATCAAAAACATTCAGTACTTC
CASSSLTGIKNIQYF
>-|TRBV5-4|TRBJ2-7|-
TGTGCCAGCAGCTTGCCGATCCGGGGTTCCTACGAGCAGTACTTC
CASSLPIRGSYEQYF
>-|TRBV9|TRBJ2-3|TRBD2
TGTGCCAGCAGCGGGACTAGCGGTATCTCTAGCACAGATACGCAGTATTTT
CASSGTSGISSTDTQYF
>-|TRBV30|TRBJ2-3|-
TGTGCCTGGGCCCCACGGAGGGGTGATACGCAGTATTTT
CAWAPRRGDTQYF
>-|TRBV2|TRBJ1-5|-
TGTGCCAGCAGCGACCGACAGCTCAATCAGCCCCAGCATTTT
CASSDRQLNQPQHF
>-|TRBV11-3|TRBJ1-4|TRBD1
TGTGCCAGCAGCTCCGGACAGGGGATGCTTAATGAAAAACTGTTTTTT
CASSSGQGMLNEKLFF
>many|TRBV2|TRBJ2-3|TRBD2
TGTGCCAGCAATCCGGGACTAGACACAGATACGCAGTATTTT
CASNPGLDTDTQYF
>-|TRBV5-1|TRBJ2-1|-
TGCGCCAGCAGCTTTAGTGTCCATGAGCAGTTCTTC
CASSFSVHEQFF
>once|TRBV18|TRBJ1-5|-
TGTGCCAGCTCTAGCCAATCCCCGGGGGCCGGGTCCAATCAGCCCCAGCATTTT
CASSSQSPGAGSNQPQHF
>-|TRBV18|TRBJ2-7|TRBD1
TGTGCCAGCTCACGGGGGACAGGGAATGAGCAGTACTTC
CASSRGTGNEQYF
>-|TRBV6-4|TRBJ1-1|-
TGTGCCAGCAGTGACAGGGAGGGGACTGAAGCTTTCTTT
CASSDREGTEAFF
>-|TRBV29-1|TRBJ1-2|TRBD1
TGCAGCACCCAGGGGGTAGCTAACTATGGCTACACCTTC
CSTQGVANYGYTF
>-|TRBV2|TRBJ1-1|-
TGTGCCAGCAGTCAATCAGGGGAAACTGAAGCTTTCTTT
CASSQSGETEAFF
>once|TRBV5-1|TRBJ1-6|-
TGCGCCAGCAGCTTGGGAAGAAGCGACAGTAGCTCCTATAATTCACCCCTCCACTTT
CASSLGRSDSSSYNSPLHF
>-|TRBV19|TRBJ1-2|TRBD1
TGTGCCAGTAGTGCCCGGGACAGCCCCCCGAACTATGGCTACACCTTC
CASSARDSPPNYGYTF
>few|TRBV5-1|TRBJ1-6|-
TGCGCCAGCAGCCCCTCCGGAGCCCGCAATTCACCCCTCCACTTT
CASSPSGARNSPLHF
>few|TRBV5-1|TRBJ1-1|TRBD1
TGCGCCAGCAGCTTGGGAGGAACACAGGGGGCTTTCTTT
CASSLGGTQGAFF